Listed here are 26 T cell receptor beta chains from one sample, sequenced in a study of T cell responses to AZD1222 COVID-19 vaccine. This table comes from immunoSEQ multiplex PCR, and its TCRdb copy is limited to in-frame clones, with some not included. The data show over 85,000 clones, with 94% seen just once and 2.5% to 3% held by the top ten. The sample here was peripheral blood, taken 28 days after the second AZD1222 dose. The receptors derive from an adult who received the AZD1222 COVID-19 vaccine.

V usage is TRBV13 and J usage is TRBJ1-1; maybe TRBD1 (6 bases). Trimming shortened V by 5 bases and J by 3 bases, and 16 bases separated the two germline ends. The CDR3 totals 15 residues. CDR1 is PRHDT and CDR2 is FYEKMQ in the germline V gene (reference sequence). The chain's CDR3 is CASSTWSGGHTEAFF. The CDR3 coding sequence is TGTGCCAGCAGCACCTGGTCGGGGGGGCACACTGAAGCTTTCTTT.

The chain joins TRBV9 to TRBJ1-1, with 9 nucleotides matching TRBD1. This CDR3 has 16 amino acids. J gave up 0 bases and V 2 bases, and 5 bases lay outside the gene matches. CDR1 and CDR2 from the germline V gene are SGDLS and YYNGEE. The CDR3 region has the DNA TGTGCCAGCAGCGTCGGGACAGGGTCAATGAACACTGAAGCTTTCTTT. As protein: CASSVGTGSMNTEAFF. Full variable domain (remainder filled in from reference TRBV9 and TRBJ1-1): DSGVTQTPKHLITATGQRVTLRCSPRSGDLSVYWYQQSLDQGLQFLIQYYNGEERAKGNILERFSAQQFPDLHSELNLSSLELGDSALYFCASSVGTGSMNTEAFFGQGTRLTVV.

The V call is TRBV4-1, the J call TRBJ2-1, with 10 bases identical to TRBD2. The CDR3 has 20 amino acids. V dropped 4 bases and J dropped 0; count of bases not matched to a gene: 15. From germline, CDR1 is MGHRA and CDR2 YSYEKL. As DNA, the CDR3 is TGCGCCAGCAGCCCGACCTCAAGCGGGGGGGCCGGCAGCTCCTACAATGAGCAGTTCTTC. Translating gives CASSPTSSGGAGSSYNEQFF.

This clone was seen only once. The CDR3 spells CASSQAYEQYF. DNA for the CDR3: TGTGCCAGCAGCCAGGCCTACGAGCAGTACTTC. The chain recombines TRBV12-3 or TRBV12-4 with TRBJ2-7, with unresolved D. V lost 6 bases, J lost 2 bases, and 5 bases lay in between. The CDR3 is made up of 11 amino acids.

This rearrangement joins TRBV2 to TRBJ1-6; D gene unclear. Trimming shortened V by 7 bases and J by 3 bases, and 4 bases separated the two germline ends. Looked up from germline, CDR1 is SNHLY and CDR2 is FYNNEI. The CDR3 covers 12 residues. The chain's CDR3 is CASIGYNSPLHF. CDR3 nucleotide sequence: TGTGCCAGCATCGGCTATAATTCACCCCTCCACTTT.

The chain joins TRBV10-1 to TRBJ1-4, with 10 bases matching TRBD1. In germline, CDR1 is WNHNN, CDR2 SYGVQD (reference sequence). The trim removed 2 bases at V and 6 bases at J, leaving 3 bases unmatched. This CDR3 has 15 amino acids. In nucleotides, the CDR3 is TGCGCCAGCAGTGAGGCCGGGACAGGGGATGAAAAACTGTTTTTT. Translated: CASSEAGTGDEKLFF.

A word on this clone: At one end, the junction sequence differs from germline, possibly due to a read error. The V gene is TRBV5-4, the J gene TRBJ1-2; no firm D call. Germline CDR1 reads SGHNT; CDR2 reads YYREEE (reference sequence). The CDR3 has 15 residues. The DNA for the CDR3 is TGTGCCAGCAGCTTGGAGGCAGGTAATTACCTACCTTCGGGCTTC. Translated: CASSLEAGNYLPSGF.

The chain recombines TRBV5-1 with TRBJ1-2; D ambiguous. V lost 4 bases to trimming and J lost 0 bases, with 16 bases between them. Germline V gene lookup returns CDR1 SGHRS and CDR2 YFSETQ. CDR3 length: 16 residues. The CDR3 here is CASSPSTQLSNYGYTF. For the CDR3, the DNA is TGCGCCAGCAGCCCGTCGACCCAACTATCTAACTATGGCTACACCTTC.

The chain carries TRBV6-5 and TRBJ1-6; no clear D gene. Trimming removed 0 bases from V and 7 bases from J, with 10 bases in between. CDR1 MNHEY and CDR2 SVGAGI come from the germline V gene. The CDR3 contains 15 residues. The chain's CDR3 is CASSYSEGNNSPLHF. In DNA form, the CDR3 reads TGTGCCAGCAGTTACTCGGAGGGCAACAATTCACCCCTCCACTTT.

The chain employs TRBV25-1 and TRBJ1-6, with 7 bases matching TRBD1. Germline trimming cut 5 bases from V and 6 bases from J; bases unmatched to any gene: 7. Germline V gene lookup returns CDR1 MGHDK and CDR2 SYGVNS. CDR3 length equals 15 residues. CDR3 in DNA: TGTGCCAGCAGTTACCGGGACAGCCTTAATTCACCCCTCCACTTT. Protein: CASSYRDSLNSPLHF. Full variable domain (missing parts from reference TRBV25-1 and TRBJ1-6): EADIYQTPRYLVIGTGKKITLECSQTMGHDKMYWYQQDPGMELHLIHYSYGVNSTEKGDLSSESTVSRIRTEHFPLTLESARPSHTSQYLCASSYRDSLNSPLHFGNGTRLTVT.

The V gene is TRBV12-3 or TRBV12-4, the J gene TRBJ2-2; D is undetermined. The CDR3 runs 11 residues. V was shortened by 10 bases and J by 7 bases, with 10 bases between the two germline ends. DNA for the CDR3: TGTGCCACCGCCGAGGACGGGGAGCTGTTTTTT. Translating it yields CATAEDGELFF.

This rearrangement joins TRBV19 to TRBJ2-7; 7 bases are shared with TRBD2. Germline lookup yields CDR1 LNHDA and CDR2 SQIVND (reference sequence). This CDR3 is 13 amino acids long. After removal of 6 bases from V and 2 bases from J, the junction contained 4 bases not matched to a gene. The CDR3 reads CASRRDYAYEQYF. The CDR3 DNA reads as TGTGCCAGTAGACGGGACTACGCCTACGAGCAGTACTTC.

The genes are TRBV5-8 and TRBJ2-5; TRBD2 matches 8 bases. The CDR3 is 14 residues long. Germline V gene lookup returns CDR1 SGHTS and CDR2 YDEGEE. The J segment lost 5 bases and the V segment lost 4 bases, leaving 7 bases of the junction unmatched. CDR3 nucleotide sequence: TGTGCCAGCAGCCCGGGACTAGGCGAGGAGACCCAGTACTTC. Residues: CASSPGLGEETQYF.

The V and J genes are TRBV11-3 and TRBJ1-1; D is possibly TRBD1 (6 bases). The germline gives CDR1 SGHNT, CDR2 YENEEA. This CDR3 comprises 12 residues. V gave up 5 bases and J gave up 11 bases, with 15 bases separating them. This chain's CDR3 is CASSLGAGSAFF. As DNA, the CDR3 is TGTGCCAGCAGCCTGGGGGCAGGGTCGGCTTTCTTT.

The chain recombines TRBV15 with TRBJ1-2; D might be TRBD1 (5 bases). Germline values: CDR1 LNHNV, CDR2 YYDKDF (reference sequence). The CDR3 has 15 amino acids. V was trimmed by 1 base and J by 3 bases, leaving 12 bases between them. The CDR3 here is CATSRGGSGYYGYTF. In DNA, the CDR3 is TGTGCCACCAGCAGAGGAGGTTCAGGGTACTATGGCTACACCTTC.

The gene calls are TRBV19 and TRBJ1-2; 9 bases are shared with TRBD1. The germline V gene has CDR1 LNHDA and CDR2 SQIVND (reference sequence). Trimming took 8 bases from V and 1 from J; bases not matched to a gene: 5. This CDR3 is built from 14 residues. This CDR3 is CASWTGESNYGYTF. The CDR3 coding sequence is TGTGCCAGTTGGACAGGGGAAAGTAACTATGGCTACACCTTC.

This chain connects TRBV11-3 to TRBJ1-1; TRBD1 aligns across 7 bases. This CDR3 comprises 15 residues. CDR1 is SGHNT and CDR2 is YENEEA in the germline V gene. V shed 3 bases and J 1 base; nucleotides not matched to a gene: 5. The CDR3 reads CASSFGTASNTEAFF. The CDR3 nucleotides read TGTGCCAGCAGCTTCGGGACAGCTTCGAACACTGAAGCTTTCTTT.

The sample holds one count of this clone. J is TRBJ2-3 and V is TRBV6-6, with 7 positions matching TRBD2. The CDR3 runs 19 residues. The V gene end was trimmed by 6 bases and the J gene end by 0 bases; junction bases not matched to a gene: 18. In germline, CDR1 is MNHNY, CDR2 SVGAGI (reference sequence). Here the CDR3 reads CASSSRQARLAPSTDTQYF. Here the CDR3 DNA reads TGTGCCAGCAGCTCCAGGCAGGCGAGACTAGCTCCCAGCACAGATACGCAGTATTTT.

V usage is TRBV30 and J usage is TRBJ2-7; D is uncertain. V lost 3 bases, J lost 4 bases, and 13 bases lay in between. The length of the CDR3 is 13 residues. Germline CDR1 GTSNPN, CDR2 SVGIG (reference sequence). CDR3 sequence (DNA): TGTGCCTGGAGAAATGCAGGAATTTACGAGCAGTACTTC. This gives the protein CAWRNAGIYEQYF.

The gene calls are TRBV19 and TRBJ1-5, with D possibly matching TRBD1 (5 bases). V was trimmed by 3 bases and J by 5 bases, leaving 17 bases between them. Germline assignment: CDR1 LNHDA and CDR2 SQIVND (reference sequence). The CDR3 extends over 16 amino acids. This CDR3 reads CASSIETGQTHQPQHF. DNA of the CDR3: TGTGCCAGTAGTATTGAGACGGGGCAGACTCATCAGCCCCAGCATTTT. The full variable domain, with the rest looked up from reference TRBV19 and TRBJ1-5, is DGGITQSPKYLFRKEGQNVTLSCEQNLNHDAMYWYRQDPGQGLRLIYYSQIVNDFQKGDIAEGYSVSREKKESFPLTVTSAQKNPTAFYLCASSIETGQTHQPQHFGDGTRLSIL.

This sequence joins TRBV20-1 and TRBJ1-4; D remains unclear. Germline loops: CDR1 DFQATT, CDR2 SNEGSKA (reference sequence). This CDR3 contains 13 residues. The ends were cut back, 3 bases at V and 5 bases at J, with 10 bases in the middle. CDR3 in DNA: TGCAGTGCTAGTAGGAGATCCAATGAAAAACTGTTTTTT. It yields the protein CSASRRSNEKLFF.

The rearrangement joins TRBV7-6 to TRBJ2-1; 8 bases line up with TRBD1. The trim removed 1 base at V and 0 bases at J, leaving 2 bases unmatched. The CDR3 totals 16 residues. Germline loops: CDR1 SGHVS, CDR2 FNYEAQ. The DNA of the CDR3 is TGTGCCAGCAGCTTAGGGACAGGGAGCTCCTACAATGAGCAGTTCTTC. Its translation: CASSLGTGSSYNEQFF.

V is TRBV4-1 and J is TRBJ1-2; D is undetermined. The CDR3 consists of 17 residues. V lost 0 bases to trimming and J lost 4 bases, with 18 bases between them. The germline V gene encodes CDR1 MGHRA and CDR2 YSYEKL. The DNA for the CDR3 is TGCGCCAGCAGCCAAGACTCGAGGGCCTCGACCCCCTATGGCTACACCTTC. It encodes CASSQDSRASTPYGYTF.

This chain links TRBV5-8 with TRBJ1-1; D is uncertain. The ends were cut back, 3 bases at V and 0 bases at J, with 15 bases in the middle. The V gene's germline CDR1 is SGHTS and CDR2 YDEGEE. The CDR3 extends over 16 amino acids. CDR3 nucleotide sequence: TGTGCCAGCAGCTCAAGATTCCAGCCGTTGAACACTGAAGCTTTCTTT. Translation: CASSSRFQPLNTEAFF.

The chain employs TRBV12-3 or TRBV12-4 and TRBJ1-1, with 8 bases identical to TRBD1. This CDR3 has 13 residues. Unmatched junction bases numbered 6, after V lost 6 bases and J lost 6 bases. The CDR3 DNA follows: TGTGCCAGCAGCAGACAGGGGCGCGCTGAAGCTTTCTTT. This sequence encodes CASSRQGRAEAFF.

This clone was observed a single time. The CDR3 here is CASSQGRGILSGTEAFF. The CDR3 coding sequence is TGCGCCAGCAGCCAAGGTAGGGGTATTCTTTCGGGGACTGAAGCTTTCTTT. V gene TRBV4-1 combines with J gene TRBJ1-1, with D perhaps matching TRBD1 (5 bases). V lost 1 base and J 5 bases, leaving 20 bases between the germline ends. Germline V gene sequence: CDR1 MGHRA, CDR2 YSYEKL. The CDR3 runs to 17 residues.